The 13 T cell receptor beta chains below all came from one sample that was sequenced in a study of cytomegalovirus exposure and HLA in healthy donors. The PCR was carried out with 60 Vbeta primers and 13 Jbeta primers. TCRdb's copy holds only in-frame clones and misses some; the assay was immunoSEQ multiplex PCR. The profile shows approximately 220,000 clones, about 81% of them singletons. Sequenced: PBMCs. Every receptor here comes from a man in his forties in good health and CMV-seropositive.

The CDR3 DNA reads TGTGCCAGCAGTATAGCGGGAGGGCATGATGAGCAGTTCTTC. This codes for CASSIAGGHDEQFF. The rearrangement joins TRBV11-2 to TRBJ2-1; 11 bases agree with TRBD2. This CDR3 region has 14 residues. CDR1 is SGHAT and CDR2 is FQNNGV in the germline V gene. V was pared by 6 bases and J by 8 bases, with 6 bases of the junction left unmatched.

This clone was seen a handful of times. CDR3 in DNA: TGTGCCAGCTCACCCGACCCGGGACAGGGAACCATTCAGTACTTC. Translating it yields CASSPDPGQGTIQYF. V and J are TRBV18 and TRBJ2-4; 9 bases map to TRBD1. Germline V gene sequence: CDR1 KGHSH, CDR2 LQKENI. The CDR3 covers 15 residues. J lost 9 bases, V lost 3 bases, and 9 bases had no gene match.

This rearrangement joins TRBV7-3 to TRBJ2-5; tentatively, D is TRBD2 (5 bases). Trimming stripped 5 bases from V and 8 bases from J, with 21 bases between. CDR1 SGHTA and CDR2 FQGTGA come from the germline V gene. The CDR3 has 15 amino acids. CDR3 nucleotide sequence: TGTGCCAGCAGCCTCCAAAGCGGAATACGAAATACCCAGTACTTC. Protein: CASSLQSGIRNTQYF.

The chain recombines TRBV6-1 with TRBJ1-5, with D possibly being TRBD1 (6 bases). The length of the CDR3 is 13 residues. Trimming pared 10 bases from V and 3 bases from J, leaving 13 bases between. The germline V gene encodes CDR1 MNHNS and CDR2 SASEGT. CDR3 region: CATDRTVNQPQHF. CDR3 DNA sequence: TGTGCCACCGATAGGACAGTCAATCAGCCCCAGCATTTT.

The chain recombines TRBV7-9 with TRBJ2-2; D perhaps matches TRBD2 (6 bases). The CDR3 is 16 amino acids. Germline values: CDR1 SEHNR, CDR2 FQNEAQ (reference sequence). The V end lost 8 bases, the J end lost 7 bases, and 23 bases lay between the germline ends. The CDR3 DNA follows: TGTGCCAGCTGCCCCCTAGCCGGCGGGAAGGGCGGGGAGCTGTTTTTT. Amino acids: CASCPLAGGKGGELFF.

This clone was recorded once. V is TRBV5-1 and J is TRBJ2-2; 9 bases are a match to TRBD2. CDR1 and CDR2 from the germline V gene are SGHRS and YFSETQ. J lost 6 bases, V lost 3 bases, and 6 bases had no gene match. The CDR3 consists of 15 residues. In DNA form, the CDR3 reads TGCGCCAGCAGCTCCAGCGGGAGGACGGCCGGGGAGCTGTTTTTT. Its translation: CASSSSGRTAGELFF.

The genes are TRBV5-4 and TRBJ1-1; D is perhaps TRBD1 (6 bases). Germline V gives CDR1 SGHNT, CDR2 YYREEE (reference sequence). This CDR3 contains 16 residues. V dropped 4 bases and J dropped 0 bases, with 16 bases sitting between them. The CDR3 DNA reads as TGTGCCAGCAGCCCACCATTGACAGGCATGAACACTGAAGCTTTCTTT. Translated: CASSPPLTGMNTEAFF.

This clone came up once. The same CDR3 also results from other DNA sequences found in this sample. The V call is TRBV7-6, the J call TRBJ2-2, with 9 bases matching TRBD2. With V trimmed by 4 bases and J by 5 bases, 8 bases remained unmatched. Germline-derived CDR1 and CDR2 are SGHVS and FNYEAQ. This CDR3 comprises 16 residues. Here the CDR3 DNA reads TGTGCCAGCAGCTCCCGGGGAAGCGGGGGGACCGGGGAGCTGTTTTTT. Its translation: CASSSRGSGGTGELFF.

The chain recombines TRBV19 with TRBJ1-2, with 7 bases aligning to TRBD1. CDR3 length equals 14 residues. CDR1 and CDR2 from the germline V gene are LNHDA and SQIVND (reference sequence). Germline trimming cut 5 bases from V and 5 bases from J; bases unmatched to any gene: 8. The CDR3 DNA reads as TGTGCCAGTAGTCTCCCGGCGGGACAGTATGGCTACACCTTC. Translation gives CASSLPAGQYGYTF.

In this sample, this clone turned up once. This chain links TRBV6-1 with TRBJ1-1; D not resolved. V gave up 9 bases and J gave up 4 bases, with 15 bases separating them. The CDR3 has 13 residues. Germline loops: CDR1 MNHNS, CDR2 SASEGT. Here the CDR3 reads CASPPIGSTEAFF. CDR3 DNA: TGTGCCAGTCCCCCCATAGGGAGCACTGAAGCTTTCTTT.

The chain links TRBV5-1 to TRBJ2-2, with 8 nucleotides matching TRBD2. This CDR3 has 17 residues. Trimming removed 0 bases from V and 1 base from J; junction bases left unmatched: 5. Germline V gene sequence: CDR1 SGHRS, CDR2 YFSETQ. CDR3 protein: CASSLAPTSGNTGELFF. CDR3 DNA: TGCGCCAGCAGCTTGGCCCCTACTAGCGGGAACACCGGGGAGCTGTTTTTT. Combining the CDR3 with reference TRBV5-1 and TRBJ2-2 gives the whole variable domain KAGVTQTPRYLIKTRGQQVTLSCSPISGHRSVSWYQQTPGQGLQFLFEYFSETQRNKGNFPGRFSGRQFSNSRSEMNVSTLELGDSALYLCASSLAPTSGNTGELFFGEGSRLTVL.

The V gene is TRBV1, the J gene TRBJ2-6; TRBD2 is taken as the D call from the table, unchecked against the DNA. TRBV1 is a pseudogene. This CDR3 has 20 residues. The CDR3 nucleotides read TGCACCAGCAGCCAAACGCGACTAGCGGGAGGATACTCTGGGGCCAACGTCCTGACTTTC. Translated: CTSSQTRLAGGYSGANVLTF.

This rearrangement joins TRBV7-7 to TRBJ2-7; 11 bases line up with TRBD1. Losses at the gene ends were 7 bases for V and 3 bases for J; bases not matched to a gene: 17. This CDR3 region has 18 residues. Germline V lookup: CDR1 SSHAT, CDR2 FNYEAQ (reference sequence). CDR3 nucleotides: TGTGCCAGCACCGACAACCCCGCCGGGACAGGGGGTTTCTACGAGCAGTACGTC. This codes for CASTDNPAGTGGFYEQYV.